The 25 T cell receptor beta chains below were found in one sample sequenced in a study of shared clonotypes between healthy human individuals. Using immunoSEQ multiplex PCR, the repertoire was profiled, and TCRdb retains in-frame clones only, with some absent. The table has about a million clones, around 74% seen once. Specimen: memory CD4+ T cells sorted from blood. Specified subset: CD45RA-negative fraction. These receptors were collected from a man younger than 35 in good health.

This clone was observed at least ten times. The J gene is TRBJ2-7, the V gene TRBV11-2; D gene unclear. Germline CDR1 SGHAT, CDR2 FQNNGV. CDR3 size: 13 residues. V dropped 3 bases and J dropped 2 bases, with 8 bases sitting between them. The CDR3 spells CASSFRPTYEQYF. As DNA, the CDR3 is TGTGCCAGCAGCTTTAGGCCAACCTACGAGCAGTACTTC.

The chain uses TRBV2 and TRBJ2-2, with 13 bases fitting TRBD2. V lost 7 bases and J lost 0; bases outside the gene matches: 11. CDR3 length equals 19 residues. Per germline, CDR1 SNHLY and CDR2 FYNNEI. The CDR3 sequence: CASNGRGLAGVTNTGELFF. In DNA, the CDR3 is TGTGCCAGCAATGGACGTGGACTAGCGGGGGTTACGAACACCGGGGAGCTGTTTTTT.

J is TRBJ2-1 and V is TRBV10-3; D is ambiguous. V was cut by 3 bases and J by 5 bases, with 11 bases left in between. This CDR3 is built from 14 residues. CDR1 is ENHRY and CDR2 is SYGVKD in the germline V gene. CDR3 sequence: CAISDPAVNNEQFF. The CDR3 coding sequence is TGTGCCATCAGTGACCCAGCTGTGAACAATGAGCAGTTCTTC.

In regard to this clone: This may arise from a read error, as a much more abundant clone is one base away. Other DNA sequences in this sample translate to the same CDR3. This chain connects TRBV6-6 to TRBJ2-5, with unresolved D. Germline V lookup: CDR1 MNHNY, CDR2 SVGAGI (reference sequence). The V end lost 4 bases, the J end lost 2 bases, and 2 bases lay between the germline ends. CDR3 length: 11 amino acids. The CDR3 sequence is CASSSQETQYF. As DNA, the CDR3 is TGTGCCAGCAGTTCGCAAGAGACCCAGTACTTC.

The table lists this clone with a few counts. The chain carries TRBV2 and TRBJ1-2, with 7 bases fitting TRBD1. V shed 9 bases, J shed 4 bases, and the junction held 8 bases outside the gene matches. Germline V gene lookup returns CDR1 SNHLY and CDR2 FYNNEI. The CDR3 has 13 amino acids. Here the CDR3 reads CARAPQGSYGYTF. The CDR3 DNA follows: TGTGCCAGGGCACCACAGGGGAGCTATGGCTACACCTTC.

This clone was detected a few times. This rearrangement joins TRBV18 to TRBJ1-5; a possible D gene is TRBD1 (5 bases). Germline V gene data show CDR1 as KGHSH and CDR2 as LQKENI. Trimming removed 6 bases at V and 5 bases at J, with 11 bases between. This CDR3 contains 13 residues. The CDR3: CASSGAGHQPQHF. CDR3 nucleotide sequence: TGTGCCAGCTCCGGTGCAGGGCATCAGCCCCAGCATTTT.

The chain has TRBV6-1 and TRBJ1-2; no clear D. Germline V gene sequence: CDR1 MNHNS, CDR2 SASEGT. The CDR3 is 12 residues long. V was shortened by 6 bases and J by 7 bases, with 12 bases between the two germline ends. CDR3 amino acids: CASSLRNGGYTF. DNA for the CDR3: TGTGCCAGCAGCCTCCGGAACGGTGGCTACACCTTC.

The DNA for the CDR3 is TGTGCCAGCAGGGGACTCCGGGGGGCAACAGATACGCAGTATTTT. As protein: CASRGLRGATDTQYF. The V gene is TRBV2, the J gene TRBJ2-3; the D gene is possibly TRBD2 (7 bases). The CDR3 is made up of 15 amino acids. Trimming left V 6 bases short and J 3 bases short, with 16 bases between. CDR1 is SNHLY and CDR2 is FYNNEI in the germline V gene.

This CDR3 reads CASSLGSGNEKLFF. CDR3 DNA: TGTGCCAGCAGCTTAGGATCAGGGAATGAAAAACTGTTTTTT. This sequence joins TRBV7-2 and TRBJ1-4, with a possible D match to TRBD1 (5 bases). V was trimmed by 1 base and J by 5 bases, leaving 8 bases between them. The germline CDR1 and CDR2 sequences are SGHTA and FQGNSA. The CDR3 spans 14 residues.

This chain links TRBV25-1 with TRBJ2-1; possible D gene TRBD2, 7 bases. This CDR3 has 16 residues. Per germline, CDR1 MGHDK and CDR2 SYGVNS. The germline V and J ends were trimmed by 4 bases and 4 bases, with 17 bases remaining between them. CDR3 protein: CASSVRRGSGYNEQFF. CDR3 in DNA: TGTGCCAGCAGTGTACGCAGGGGTAGCGGGTACAATGAGCAGTTCTTC.

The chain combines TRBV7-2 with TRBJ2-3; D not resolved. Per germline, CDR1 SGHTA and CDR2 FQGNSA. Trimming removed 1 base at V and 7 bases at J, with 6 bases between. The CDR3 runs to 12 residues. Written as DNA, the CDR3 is TGTGCCAGCAGCTTAGGGCAATATACGCAGTATTTT. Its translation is CASSLGQYTQYF.

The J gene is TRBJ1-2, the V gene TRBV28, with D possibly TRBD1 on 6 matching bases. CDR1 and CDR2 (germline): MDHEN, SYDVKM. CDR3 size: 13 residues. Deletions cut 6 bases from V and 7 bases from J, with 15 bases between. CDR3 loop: CASSSQGVAGYTF. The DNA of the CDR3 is TGTGCCAGCAGCTCACAGGGCGTCGCTGGCTACACCTTC.

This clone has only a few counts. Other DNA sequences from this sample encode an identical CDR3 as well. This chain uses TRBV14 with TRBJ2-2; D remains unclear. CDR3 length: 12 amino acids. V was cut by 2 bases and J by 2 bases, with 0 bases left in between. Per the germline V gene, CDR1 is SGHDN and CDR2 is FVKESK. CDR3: CASSQNTGELFF. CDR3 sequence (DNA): TGTGCCAGCAGCCAAAACACCGGGGAGCTGTTTTTT.

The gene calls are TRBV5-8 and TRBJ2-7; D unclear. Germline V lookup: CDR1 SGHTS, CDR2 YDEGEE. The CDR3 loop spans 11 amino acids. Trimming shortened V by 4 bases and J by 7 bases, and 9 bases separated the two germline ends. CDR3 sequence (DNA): TGTGCCAGCAGCCCGCACTTGGAGCAGTACTTC. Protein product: CASSPHLEQYF.

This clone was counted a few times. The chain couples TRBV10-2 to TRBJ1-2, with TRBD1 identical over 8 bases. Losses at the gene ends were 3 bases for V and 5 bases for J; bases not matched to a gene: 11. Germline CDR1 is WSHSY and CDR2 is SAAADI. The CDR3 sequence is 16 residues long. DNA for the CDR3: TGCGCCAGCAGTGAACTGACAGGGGATCTTGGGTATGGCTACACCTTC. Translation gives CASSELTGDLGYGYTF.

CDR3 sequence reads: CASSPRQGGAGELFF. The CDR3 DNA is TGCGCCAGCAGCCCCCGACAGGGAGGAGCCGGGGAGCTGTTTTTT. The V gene is TRBV4-1, the J gene TRBJ2-2, with D perhaps TRBD1 (7 bases). The CDR3 is made up of 15 amino acids. CDR1 is MGHRA and CDR2 is YSYEKL in the germline V gene. Trimming took 4 bases from V and 6 from J, leaving 15 bases between them.

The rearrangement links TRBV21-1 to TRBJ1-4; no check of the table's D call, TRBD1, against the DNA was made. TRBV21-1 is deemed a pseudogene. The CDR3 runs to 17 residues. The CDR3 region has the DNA TGTGCCAGCACCATGATTGACAGGCCGGCAACTAATGAAAAACTGTTTTTT. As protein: CASTMIDRPATNEKLFF.

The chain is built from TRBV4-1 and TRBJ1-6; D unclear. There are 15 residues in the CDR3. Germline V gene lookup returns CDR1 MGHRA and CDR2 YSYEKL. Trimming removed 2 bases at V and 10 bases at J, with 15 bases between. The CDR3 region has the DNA TGCGCCAGCAGCCAATCCCGGGTAGGCGGATCACCCCTCCACTTT. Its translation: CASSQSRVGGSPLHF.

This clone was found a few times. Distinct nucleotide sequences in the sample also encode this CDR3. The CDR3 spells CASSPTRDYGYTF. In nucleotides, the CDR3 is TGTGCCAGCTCCCCAACAAGGGACTATGGCTACACCTTC. The rearrangement joins TRBV18 to TRBJ1-2; D is undetermined. Trimming cost V 6 bases and J 3 bases, with 11 bases left between them. The CDR3 length is 13 residues. Germline-derived CDR1 and CDR2 are KGHSH and LQKENI.

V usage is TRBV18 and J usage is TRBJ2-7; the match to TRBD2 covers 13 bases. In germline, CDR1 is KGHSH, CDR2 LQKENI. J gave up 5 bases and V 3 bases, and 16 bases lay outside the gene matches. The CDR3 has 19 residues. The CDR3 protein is CASSPGRTGTSGALDEQYF. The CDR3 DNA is TGTGCCAGCTCACCGGGACGGACAGGGACTAGCGGGGCCCTGGACGAGCAGTACTTC.

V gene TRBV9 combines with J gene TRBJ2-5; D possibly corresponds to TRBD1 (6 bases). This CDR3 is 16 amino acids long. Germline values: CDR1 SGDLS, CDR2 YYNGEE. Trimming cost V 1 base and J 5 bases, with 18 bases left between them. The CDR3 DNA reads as TGTGCCAGCAGCGTACAGACAGGCCCGTCTTTGGAGACCCAGTACTTC. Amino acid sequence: CASSVQTGPSLETQYF.

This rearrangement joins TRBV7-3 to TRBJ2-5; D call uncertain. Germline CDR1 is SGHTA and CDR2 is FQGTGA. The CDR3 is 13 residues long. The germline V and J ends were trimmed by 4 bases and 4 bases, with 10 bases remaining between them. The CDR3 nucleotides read TGTGCCAGCAGCTCCACTTTAAGAGAGACCCAGTACTTC. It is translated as CASSSTLRETQYF.

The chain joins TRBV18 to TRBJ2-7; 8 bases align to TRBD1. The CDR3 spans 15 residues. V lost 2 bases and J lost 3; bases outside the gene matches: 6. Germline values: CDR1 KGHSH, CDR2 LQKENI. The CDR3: CASSPNPTGGYEQYF. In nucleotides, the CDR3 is TGTGCCAGCTCACCAAACCCTACAGGGGGCTACGAGCAGTACTTC. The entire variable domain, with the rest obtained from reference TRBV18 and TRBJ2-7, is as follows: NAGVMQNPRHLVRRRGQEARLRCSPMKGHSHVYWYRQLPEEGLKFMVYLQKENIIDESGMPKERFSAEFPKEGPSILRIQQVVRGDSAAYFCASSPNPTGGYEQYFGPGTRLTVT.

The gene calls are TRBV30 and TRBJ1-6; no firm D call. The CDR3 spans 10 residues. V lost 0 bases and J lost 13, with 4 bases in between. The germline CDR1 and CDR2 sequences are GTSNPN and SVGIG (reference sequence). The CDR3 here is CAWSVPPLHF. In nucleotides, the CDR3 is TGTGCCTGGAGTGTACCCCCCCTCCACTTT.

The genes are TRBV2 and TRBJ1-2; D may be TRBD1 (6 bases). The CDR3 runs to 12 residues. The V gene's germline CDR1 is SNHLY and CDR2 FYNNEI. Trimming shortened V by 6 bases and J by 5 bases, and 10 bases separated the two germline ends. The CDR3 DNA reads TGTGCCAGCAGGAGAGGGGGATATGGCTACACCTTC. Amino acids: CASRRGGYGYTF. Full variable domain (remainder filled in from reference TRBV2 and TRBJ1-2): EPEVTQTPSHQVTQMGQEVILRCVPISNHLYFYWYRQILGQKVEFLVSFYNNEISEKSEIFDDQFSVERPDGSNFTLKIRSTKLEDSAMYFCASRRGGYGYTFGSGTRLTVV.